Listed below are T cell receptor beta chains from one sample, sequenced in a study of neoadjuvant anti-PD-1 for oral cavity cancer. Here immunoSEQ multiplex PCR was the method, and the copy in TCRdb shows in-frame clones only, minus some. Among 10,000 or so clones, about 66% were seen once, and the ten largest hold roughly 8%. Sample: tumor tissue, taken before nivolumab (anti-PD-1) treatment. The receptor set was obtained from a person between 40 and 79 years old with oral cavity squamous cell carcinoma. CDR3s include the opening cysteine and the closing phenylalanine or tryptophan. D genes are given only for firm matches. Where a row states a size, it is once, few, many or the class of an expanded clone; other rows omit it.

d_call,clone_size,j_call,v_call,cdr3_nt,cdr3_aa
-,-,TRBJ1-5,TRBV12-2,-,CASSWKFGEGALGNQPQHF
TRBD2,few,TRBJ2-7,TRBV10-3,TGTGCCATCAGTGCCTTAGAGGCTAGCGGGGCCTACGAGCAGTACTTC,CAISALEASGAYEQYF
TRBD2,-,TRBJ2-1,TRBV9,TGTGCCAGCAGCGTAGGTCCCCTAGCGGTCTACAATGAGCAGTTCTTC,CASSVGPLAVYNEQFF
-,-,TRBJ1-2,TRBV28,TGTGCCAGCAGTTTAGTACCAGATAGTAGCTATGGCTACACCTTC,CASSLVPDSSYGYTF
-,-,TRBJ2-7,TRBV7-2,TGTGCCAGCAGCGAGGGCAAACACGAGCAGTACTTC,CASSEGKHEQYF
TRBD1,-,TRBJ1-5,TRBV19,TGTGCCAGTCAGGGACAGGGGTTTAGCAATCAGCCCCAGCATTTT,CASQGQGFSNQPQHF
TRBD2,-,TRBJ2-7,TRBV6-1,TGTGCCAGCAGTAGACTAGCGGACTCCTACGAGCAGTACTTC,CASSRLADSYEQYF
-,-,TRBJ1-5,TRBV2,TGTGCCAGCGGGGGTGATGGCAATCAGCCCCAGCATTTT,CASGGDGNQPQHF
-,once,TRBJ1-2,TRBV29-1,TGCAGCGTTGGGGGAGGGTGGGGTAACTATGGCTACACCTTC,CSVGGGWGNYGYTF
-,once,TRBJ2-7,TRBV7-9,TGTGCCAGCAGCTTAGGAGGGCCAGGGACCTCATACGAGCAGTACTTC,CASSLGGPGTSYEQYF
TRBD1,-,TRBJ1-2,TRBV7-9,TGTGCCAGCAGCTTAGGACAGGGCGGCTACACCTTC,CASSLGQGGYTF
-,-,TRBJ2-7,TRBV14,TGTGCCAGCAGCCAAGATCGACTACCAATGGACGAGCAGTACTTC,CASSQDRLPMDEQYF
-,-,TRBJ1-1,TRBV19,TGTGCCAGTAGTATTACGAGGAGCACTGAAGCTTTCTTT,CASSITRSTEAFF
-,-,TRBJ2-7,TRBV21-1,TGTGCCAGCAGCAAAGATGTAGCGTTCGAGAGCTTGTACTTC,CASSKDVAFESLYF
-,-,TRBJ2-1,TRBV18,TGTGCCAGCTCACCACAGCACAATGAGCAGTTCTTC,CASSPQHNEQFF
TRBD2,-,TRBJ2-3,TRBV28,TGTGCCAGCAGTTTCCCTGGGACTAGCGGGAGAACAGATACGCAGTATTTT,CASSFPGTSGRTDTQYF
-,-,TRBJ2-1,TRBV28,TGTGCCAGCAGTTTATTTAAACTACAAACGTATGAGCAGTTCTTC,CASSLFKLQTYEQFF
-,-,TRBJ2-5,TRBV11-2,TGTGCCAGCAGCTCCCCCCGGGGGGCCCCAGAGACCCAGTACTTC,CASSSPRGAPETQYF
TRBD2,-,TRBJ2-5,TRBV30,TGTGCCTGGAGTGGACTAGCGGGGGTTGGTGAGACCCAGTACTTC,CAWSGLAGVGETQYF
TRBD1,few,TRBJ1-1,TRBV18,TGTGCCAGCTCAGCCGGGACAGAAAACACTGAAGCTTTCTTT,CASSAGTENTEAFF
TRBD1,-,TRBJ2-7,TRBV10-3,TGTGCCATCAGTGAGTCCCGCCCGGGACAGGTGGGCTACGAGCAGTACTTC,CAISESRPGQVGYEQYF
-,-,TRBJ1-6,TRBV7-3,TGTGCCAGCAGCCCATCGGCAGCTCTTAATTCACCCCTCCACTTT,CASSPSAALNSPLHF
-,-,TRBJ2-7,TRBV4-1,TGCGCCAGCAGCCTTGGGAGGCCCTGGGACGAGCAGTACTTC,CASSLGRPWDEQYF
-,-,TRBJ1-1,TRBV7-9,TGTGCCAGCAGCTTATCCGGGCAATCTGCGGCAGCTTTCTTT,CASSLSGQSAAAFF
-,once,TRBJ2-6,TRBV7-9,TGTGCCAGCAGCTTAGAGGGTCGGTTCTCTGGGGCCAACGTCCTGACTTTC,CASSLEGRFSGANVLTF
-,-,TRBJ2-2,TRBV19,TGTGCCAGTAACCCAGGGGTGCCCGGGGAGCTGTTTTTT,CASNPGVPGELFF
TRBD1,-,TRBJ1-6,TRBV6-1,TGTGCCAGCAGTGGCTGGGACAGTCCCAATTCACCCCTCCACTTT,CASSGWDSPNSPLHF
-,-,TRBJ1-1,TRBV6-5,TGTGCCAGCAGTTACGACCGGAAGAACACTGAAGCTTTCTTT,CASSYDRKNTEAFF
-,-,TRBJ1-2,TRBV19,TGTGCCAGTAGCCTTCGGACATCCTTGAACTATGGCTACACCTTC,CASSLRTSLNYGYTF
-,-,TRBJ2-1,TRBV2,TGTGCCAGCAGTGAGGCGCGGGGCCACAATGAGCAGTTCTTC,CASSEARGHNEQFF
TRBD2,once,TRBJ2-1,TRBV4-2,TGTGCCAGCAGCCCAGAACAGCGGGACTATACTTACAATGAGCAGTTCTTC,CASSPEQRDYTYNEQFF
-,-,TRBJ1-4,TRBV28,TGTGCCAGCAGTTTCCAGGGATCAACTAATGAAAAACTGTTTTTT,CASSFQGSTNEKLFF
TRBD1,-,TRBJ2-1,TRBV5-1,TGCGCCAGCAGCCCCGGGACAGGGATCGATGAGCAGTTCTTC,CASSPGTGIDEQFF
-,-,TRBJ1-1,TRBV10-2,TGCGCCAGCAGTCGGGGGCTCACTGAAGCTTTCTTT,CASSRGLTEAFF
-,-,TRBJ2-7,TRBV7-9,TGTGCCAGCAGCTTGGGGGACCGGGGCCGGGCGGGCGAGCAGTACTTC,CASSLGDRGRAGEQYF
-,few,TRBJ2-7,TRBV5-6,TGTGCCAGCAGCTTGGGCGGGGATTTCTACGAGCAGTACTTC,CASSLGGDFYEQYF
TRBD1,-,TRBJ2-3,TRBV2,TGTGCCAGCAGTGGGGGACAGGGAGGAGGGTCCACAGATACGCAGTATTTT,CASSGGQGGGSTDTQYF
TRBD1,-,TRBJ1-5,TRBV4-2,TGTGCCAGCAGCGGAGGGACCACAGGGGGCAATCAGCCCCAGCATTTT,CASSGGTTGGNQPQHF
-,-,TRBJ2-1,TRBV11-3,TGTGCCAGCAGCTTAGCCTCCGGCGCGGAGCAGTTCTTC,CASSLASGAEQFF
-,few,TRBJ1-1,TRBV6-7,TGTGCCAGCAGTTACTTATGCCAGGGGAAATGCACTGAAGCTTTCTTT,CASSYLCQGKCTEAFF
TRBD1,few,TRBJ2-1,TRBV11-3,TGTGCCAGCAGCTTAGAACAGGGGGCCCTTAATGAGCAGTTCTTC,CASSLEQGALNEQFF
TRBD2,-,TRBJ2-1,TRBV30,TGTGCCTGGAGCTGGACTAGCGGGGATGAGCAGTTCTTC,CAWSWTSGDEQFF
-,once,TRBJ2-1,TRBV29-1,TGCAGCACCTTTGGAGGCGAGCAGTTCTTC,CSTFGGEQFF